This TCR beta chain came from a study of T-cell reconstitution after alpha-beta-depleted transplantation in children. From germline, CDR1 is LGHNA and CDR2 YNFKEQ. Trimming left V 0 bases short and J 0 bases short, with 9 bases between. There are 17 residues in the CDR3. Unique molecular identifiers were incorporated when the TCRbeta library was constructed. Each CDR3 protein is one row after TCRdb ran MiXCR on the PCR reads. The table records 800,000 to 1,000,000 distinct CDR3 sequences, 25% to 30% of them present only once. This clonotype was seen a handful of times. The chain couples TRBV4-2 to TRBJ2-6; D not certain. The material was PBMCs, mostly from graft donor cells, obtained 360 days after TCRalphabeta/CD19-depleted stem cell transplant. The TCR originated in a boy under two years old who had a stem cell transplant for SCID, so the T cells may come from the graft donor. The CDR3, as DNA: TGTGCCAGCAGCCAAGACCCCCTGGTCTCTGGGGCCAACGTCCTGACTTTC. Its protein product is CASSQDPLVSGANVLTF.